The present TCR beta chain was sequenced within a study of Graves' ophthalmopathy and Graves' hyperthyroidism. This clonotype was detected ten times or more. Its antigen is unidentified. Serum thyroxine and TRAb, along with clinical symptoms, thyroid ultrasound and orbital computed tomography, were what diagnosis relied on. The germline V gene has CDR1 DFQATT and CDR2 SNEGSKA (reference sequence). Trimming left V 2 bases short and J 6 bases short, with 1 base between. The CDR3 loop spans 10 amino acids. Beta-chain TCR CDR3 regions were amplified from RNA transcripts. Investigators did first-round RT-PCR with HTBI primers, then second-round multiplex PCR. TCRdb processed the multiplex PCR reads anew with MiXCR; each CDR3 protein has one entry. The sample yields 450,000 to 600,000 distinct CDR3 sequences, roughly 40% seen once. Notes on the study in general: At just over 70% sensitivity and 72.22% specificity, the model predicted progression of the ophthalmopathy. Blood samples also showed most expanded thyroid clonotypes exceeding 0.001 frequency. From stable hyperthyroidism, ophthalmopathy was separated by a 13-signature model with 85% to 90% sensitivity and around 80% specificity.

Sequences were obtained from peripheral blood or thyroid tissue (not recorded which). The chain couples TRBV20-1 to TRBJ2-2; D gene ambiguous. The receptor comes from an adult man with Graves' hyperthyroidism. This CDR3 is CSARSGELFF. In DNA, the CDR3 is TGCAGTGCTAGATCCGGGGAGCTGTTTTTT.